Listed below are T cell receptor beta chains from one sample, sequenced in a study of long-term antiretroviral therapy in people with HIV. Only in-frame clones appear in the TCRdb table, and some are missing; sequencing was by immunoSEQ multiplex PCR. The sample records about 39,000 clones, less than 90% being singletons. The sequencing used unsorted PBMCs, collected 1.2 years after starting antiretroviral therapy. These receptor sequences come from a woman in her forties or fifties with HIV. Each CDR3 is given without its conserved first and last residue. The order of the fields is V gene, D gene, J gene, CDR3 protein. A D gene is named only where the DNA matches it firmly.

V: TRBV7-3
D: -
J: TRBJ2-3
CDR3: ASSLSYQDTQY

V: TRBV9
D: TRBD1
J: TRBJ1-2
CDR3: ASRGTGVRSGEYGYT

V: TRBV6-6
D: -
J: TRBJ2-5
CDR3: ASSRNPGPQETQY

V: TRBV5-8
D: -
J: TRBJ1-2
CDR3: ASTPSADRANYGYT

V: TRBV4-3
D: TRBD2
J: TRBJ2-3
CDR3: ASSQDRTSGGKITDTQY

V: TRBV27
D: -
J: TRBJ1-1
CDR3: ASSLSKSAQREAF

V: TRBV11-3
D: TRBD2
J: TRBJ2-3
CDR3: ASSLGLTSGGTSTDTQY

V: TRBV10-3
D: -
J: TRBJ2-3
CDR3: AINRQDPSTDTQY

V: TRBV7-2
D: TRBD2
J: TRBJ2-2
CDR3: ASSFLSGGFTGELF

V: TRBV4-1
D: -
J: TRBJ2-5
CDR3: ASSQDLARETQY

V: TRBV7-4
D: -
J: TRBJ1-1
CDR3: ASSYTGYKGTEAF

V: TRBV28
D: TRBD1
J: TRBJ1-5
CDR3: ASRNRGDNQPQH

V: TRBV30
D: -
J: TRBJ1-4
CDR3: AWRDPLQEASTNEKLF

V: TRBV30
D: -
J: TRBJ1-1
CDR3: AWIYRANTEAF

V: TRBV4-1
D: TRBD1
J: TRBJ1-2
CDR3: ASSQGGQGRYGYT

V: TRBV28
D: -
J: TRBJ1-5
CDR3: ASTSRGHQPQH

V: TRBV2
D: -
J: TRBJ1-2
CDR3: ASSEGAMDYGYT

V: TRBV9
D: -
J: TRBJ2-1
CDR3: ASSPAGLRNEQF